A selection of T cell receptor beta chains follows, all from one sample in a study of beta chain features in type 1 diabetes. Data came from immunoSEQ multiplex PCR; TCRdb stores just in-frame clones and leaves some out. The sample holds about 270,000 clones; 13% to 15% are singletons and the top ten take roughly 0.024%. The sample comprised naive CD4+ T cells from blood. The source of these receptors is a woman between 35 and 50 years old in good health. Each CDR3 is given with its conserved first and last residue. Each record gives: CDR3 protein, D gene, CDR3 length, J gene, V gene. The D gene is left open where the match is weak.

CDR3aa: CASNDGGEAFF
d_gene: .
len: 11
j_gene: TRBJ1-1
v_gene: TRBV19

CDR3aa: CASSLVTSSGGGTQYF
d_gene: TRBD2
len: 16
j_gene: TRBJ2-5
v_gene: TRBV7-2

CDR3aa: CASSLRGAGVVIETQYF
d_gene: TRBD2
len: 17
j_gene: TRBJ2-5
v_gene: TRBV5-1

CDR3aa: CASSVIQGSKNIQYF
d_gene: .
len: 15
j_gene: TRBJ2-4
v_gene: TRBV6-1

CDR3aa: CASSESGGDYRSNTGELFF
d_gene: TRBD2
len: 19
j_gene: TRBJ2-2
v_gene: TRBV2

CDR3aa: CASSRTGESLHF
d_gene: TRBD1
len: 12
j_gene: TRBJ1-6
v_gene: TRBV5-4

CDR3aa: CASTQGIVDSPLHF
d_gene: .
len: 14
j_gene: TRBJ1-6
v_gene: TRBV5-1

CDR3aa: CATSRQNRGNSPLHF
d_gene: TRBD1
len: 15
j_gene: TRBJ1-6
v_gene: TRBV15

CDR3aa: CASSYSGQLSEAFF
d_gene: TRBD1
len: 14
j_gene: TRBJ1-1
v_gene: TRBV6-5

CDR3aa: CASSFGGSNTGELFF
d_gene: TRBD2
len: 15
j_gene: TRBJ2-2
v_gene: TRBV5-1

CDR3aa: CASSLGTSADTQYF
d_gene: TRBD2
len: 14
j_gene: TRBJ2-3
v_gene: TRBV27

CDR3aa: CASSPQAGKGGELFF
d_gene: .
len: 15
j_gene: TRBJ2-2
v_gene: TRBV5-1

CDR3aa: CASNGQGTGELFF
d_gene: TRBD1
len: 13
j_gene: TRBJ2-2
v_gene: TRBV2

CDR3aa: CASREVRCYNEQFF
d_gene: .
len: 14
j_gene: TRBJ2-1
v_gene: TRBV21-1

CDR3aa: CATKPGHITEAFF
d_gene: .
len: 13
j_gene: TRBJ1-1
v_gene: TRBV5-4

CDR3aa: CASGLPDTQYF
d_gene: .
len: 11
j_gene: TRBJ2-3
v_gene: TRBV7-9

CDR3aa: CASTHSWSRTGANNSPLHF
d_gene: TRBD1
len: 19
j_gene: TRBJ1-6
v_gene: TRBV4-1

CDR3aa: CASSLTDRGMEYGYTF
d_gene: TRBD1
len: 16
j_gene: TRBJ1-2
v_gene: TRBV18